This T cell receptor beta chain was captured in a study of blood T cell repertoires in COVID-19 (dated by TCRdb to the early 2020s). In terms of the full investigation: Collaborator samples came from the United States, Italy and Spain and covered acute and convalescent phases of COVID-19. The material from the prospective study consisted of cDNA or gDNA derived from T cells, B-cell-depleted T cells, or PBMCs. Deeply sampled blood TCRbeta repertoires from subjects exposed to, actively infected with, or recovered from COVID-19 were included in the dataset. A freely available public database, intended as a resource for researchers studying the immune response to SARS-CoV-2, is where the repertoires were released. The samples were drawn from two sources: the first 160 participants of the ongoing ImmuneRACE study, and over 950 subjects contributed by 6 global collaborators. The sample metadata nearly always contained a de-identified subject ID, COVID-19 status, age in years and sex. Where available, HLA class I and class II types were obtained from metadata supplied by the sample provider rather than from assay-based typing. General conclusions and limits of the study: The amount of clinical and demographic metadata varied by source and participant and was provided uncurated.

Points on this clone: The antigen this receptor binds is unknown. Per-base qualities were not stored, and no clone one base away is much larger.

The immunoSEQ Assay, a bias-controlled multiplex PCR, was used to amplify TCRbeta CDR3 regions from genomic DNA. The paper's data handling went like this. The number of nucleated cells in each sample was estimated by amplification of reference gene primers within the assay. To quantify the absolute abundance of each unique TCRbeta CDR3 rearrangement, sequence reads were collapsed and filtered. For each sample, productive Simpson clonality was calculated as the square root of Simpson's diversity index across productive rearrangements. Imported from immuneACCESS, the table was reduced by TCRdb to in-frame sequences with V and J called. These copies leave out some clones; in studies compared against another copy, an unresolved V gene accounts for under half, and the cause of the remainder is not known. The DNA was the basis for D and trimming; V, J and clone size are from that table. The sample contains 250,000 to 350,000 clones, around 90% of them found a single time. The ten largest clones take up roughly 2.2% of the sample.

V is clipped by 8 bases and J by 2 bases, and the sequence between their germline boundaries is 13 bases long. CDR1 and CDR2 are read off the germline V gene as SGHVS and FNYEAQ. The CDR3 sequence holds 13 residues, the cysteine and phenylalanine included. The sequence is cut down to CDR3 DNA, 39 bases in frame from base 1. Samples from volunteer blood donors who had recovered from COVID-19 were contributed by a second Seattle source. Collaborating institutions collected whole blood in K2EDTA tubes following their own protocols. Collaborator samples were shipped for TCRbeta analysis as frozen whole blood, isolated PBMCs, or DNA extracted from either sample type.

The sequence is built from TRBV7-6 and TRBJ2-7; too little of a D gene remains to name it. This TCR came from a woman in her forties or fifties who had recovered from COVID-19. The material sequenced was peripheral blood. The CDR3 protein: CASSPGAPYEQYF. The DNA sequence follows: TGTGCCAGCTCCCCGGGTGCGCCCTACGAGCAGTACTTC.